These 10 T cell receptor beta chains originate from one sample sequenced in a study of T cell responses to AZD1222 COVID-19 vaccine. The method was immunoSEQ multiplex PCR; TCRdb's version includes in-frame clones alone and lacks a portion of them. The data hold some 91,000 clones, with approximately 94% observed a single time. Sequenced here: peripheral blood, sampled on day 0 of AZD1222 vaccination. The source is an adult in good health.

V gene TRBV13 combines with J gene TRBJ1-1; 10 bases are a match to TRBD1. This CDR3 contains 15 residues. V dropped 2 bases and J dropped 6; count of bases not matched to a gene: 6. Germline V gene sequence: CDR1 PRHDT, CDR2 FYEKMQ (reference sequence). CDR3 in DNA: TGTGCCAGCAGCTTACTCGGGACAGGGGTTCCTGAAGCTTTCTTT. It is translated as CASSLLGTGVPEAFF.

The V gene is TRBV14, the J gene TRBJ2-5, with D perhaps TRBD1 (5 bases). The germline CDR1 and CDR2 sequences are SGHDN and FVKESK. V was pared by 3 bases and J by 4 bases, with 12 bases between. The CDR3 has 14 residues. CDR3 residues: CASSQGQSIETQYF. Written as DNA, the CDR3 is TGTGCCAGCAGCCAGGGGCAGTCCATAGAGACCCAGTACTTC.

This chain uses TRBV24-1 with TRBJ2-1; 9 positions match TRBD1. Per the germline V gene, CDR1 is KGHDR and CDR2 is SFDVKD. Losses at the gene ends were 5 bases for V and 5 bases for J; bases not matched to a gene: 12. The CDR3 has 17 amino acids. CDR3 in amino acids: CATSALTGGYKDNEQFF. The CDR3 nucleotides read TGTGCCACCAGTGCCCTGACAGGGGGTTACAAAGACAATGAGCAGTTCTTC.

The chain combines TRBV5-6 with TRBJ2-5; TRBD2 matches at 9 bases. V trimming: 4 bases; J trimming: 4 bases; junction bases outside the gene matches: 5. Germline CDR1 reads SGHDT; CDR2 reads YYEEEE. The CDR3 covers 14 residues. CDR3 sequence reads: CASSPGRGGETQYF. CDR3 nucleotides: TGTGCCAGCAGCCCTGGGCGGGGGGGAGAGACCCAGTACTTC.

The CDR3 nucleotides read TGCAGCGTTGAGGGGCTAGCGGGCTACGAGCAGTACTTC. This translates into CSVEGLAGYEQYF. The chain uses TRBV29-1 and TRBJ2-7; 8 nucleotides line up with TRBD2. The junction had 4 bases not matched to a gene; V was cut back by 3 bases and J by 3 bases. The V gene's germline CDR1 is SQVTM and CDR2 ANQGSEA. The CDR3 extends over 13 amino acids.

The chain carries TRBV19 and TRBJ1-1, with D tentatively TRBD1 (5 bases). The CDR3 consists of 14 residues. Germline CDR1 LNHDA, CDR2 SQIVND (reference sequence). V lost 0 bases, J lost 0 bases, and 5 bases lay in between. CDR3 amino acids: CASSIDRVNTEAFF. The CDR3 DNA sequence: TGTGCCAGTAGTATAGACAGGGTGAACACTGAAGCTTTCTTT. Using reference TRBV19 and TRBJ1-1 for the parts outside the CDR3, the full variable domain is DGGITQSPKYLFRKEGQNVTLSCEQNLNHDAMYWYRQDPGQGLRLIYYSQIVNDFQKGDIAEGYSVSREKKESFPLTVTSAQKNPTAFYLCASSIDRVNTEAFFGQGTRLTVV.

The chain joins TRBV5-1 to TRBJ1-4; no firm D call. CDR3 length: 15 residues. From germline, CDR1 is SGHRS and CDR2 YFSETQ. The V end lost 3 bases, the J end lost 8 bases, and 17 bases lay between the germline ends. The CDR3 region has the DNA TGCGCCAGCAGCTCCGGCGGGGTGGTGCGGGAAAAACTGTTTTTT. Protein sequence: CASSSGGVVREKLFF. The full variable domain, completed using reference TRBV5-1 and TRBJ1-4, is KAGVTQTPRYLIKTRGQQVTLSCSPISGHRSVSWYQQTPGQGLQFLFEYFSETQRNKGNFPGRFSGRQFSNSRSEMNVSTLELGDSALYLCASSSGGVVREKLFFGSGTQLSVL.

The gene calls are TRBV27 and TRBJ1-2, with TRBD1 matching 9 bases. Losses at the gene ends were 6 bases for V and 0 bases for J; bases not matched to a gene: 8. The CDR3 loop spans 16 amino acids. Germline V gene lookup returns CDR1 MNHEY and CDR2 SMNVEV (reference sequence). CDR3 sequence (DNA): TGTGCCAGCAGGAGGACAGGGGAAGGCGCTAACTATGGCTACACCTTC. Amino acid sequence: CASRRTGEGANYGYTF.

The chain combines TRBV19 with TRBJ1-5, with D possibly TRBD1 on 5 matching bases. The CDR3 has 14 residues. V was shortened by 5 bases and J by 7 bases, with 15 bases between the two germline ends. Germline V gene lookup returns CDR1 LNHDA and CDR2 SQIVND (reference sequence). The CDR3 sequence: CASSGRLGDQPQHF. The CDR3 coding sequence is TGTGCCAGTAGTGGACGCTTGGGGGACCAGCCCCAGCATTTT.

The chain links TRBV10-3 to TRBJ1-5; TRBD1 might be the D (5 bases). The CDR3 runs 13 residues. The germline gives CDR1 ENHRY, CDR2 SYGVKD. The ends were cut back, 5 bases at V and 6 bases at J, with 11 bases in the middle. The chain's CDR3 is CAISRQGTQPQHF. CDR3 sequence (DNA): TGTGCCATCAGTCGGCAGGGAACTCAGCCCCAGCATTTT.